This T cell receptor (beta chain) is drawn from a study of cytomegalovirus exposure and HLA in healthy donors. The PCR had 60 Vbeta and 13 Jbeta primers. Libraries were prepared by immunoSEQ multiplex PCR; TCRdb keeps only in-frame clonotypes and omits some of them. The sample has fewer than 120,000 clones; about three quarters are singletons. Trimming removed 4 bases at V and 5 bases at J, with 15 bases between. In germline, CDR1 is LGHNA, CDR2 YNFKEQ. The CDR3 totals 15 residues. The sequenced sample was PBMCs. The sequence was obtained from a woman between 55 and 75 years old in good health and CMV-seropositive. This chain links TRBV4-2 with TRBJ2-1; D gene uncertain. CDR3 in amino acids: CASSRSLLADNEQFF. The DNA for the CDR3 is TGTGCCAGCAGCCGAAGCCTACTGGCGGACAATGAGCAGTTCTTC.